A single sample is the source of the 12 T cell receptor beta chains below, sequenced in a study of blood T cell repertoires in COVID-19. Clones were sequenced by immunoSEQ multiplex PCR, and TCRdb holds only the in-frame ones, with some missing. The table lists about 480,000 clones, roughly 89% of them singletons. The sample taken for sequencing was peripheral blood. Source of these receptors: a woman between 50 and 59 years old with COVID-19, enrolled during active disease.

The chain joins TRBV28 to TRBJ1-2; no definite D call. Trimming took off 10 bases at V and 0 bases at J, with 12 bases between the two ends. Germline-derived CDR1 and CDR2 are MDHEN and SYDVKM. The CDR3 has 13 amino acids. CDR3 in amino acids: CAISGGPNYGYTF. Written as DNA, the CDR3 is TGTGCCATTAGTGGCGGCCCTAACTATGGCTACACCTTC.

This chain links TRBV6-1 with TRBJ2-7; D unclear. Per germline, CDR1 MNHNS and CDR2 SASEGT. V was trimmed by 0 bases and J by 6 bases, leaving 9 bases between them. The CDR3 length is 13 residues. CDR3 DNA sequence: TGTGCCAGCAGTGAAGCGCTGCCGGGCGAGCAGTACTTC. Translated: CASSEALPGEQYF.

The chain recombines TRBV18 with TRBJ1-2; D may be TRBD1 (5 bases). V was shortened by 1 base and J by 4 bases, with 10 bases between the two germline ends. The germline CDR1 and CDR2 sequences are KGHSH and LQKENI. The CDR3 length is 14 residues. CDR3 sequence (DNA): TGTGCCAGCTCACCACGATCCAGGGTCTATGGCTACACCTTC. It specifies CASSPRSRVYGYTF.

This rearrangement joins TRBV24-1 to TRBJ2-2; TRBD1 might be the D (6 bases). Looked up from germline, CDR1 is KGHDR and CDR2 is SFDVKD. V was pared by 3 bases and J by 2 bases, with 15 bases between. This CDR3 has 17 residues. This CDR3 is CATSDLPGTYNTGELFF. CDR3 coding DNA: TGTGCCACCAGTGATCTGCCTGGGACATACAACACCGGGGAGCTGTTTTTT.

The V call is TRBV6-1, the J call TRBJ1-1; perhaps TRBD1 as D (5 bases). CDR3 length: 15 residues. Germline values: CDR1 MNHNS, CDR2 SASEGT. The germline V and J ends were trimmed by 1 base and 4 bases, with 13 bases remaining between them. The CDR3 coding sequence is TGTGCCAGCAGTGAAGTAGGGGATTCGGGCACTGAAGCTTTCTTT. Amino acid sequence: CASSEVGDSGTEAFF.

This chain connects TRBV28 to TRBJ2-5; tentative D call: TRBD2 (6 bases). This CDR3 spans 13 amino acids. V was pared by 6 bases and J by 5 bases, with 13 bases between. Germline V gene sequence: CDR1 MDHEN, CDR2 SYDVKM. In DNA, the CDR3 is TGTGCCAGCAGGCCCGGGGGTGGGGAGACCCAGTACTTC. Translating gives CASRPGGGETQYF. Full variable domain (outside the CDR3, taken from reference TRBV28 and TRBJ2-5): DVKVTQSSRYLVKRTGEKVFLECVQDMDHENMFWYRQDPGLGLRLIYFSYDVKMKEKGDIPEGYSVSREKKERFSLILESASTNQTSMYLCASRPGGGETQYFGPGTRLLVL.

The chain combines TRBV19 with TRBJ1-1; maybe TRBD1 (6 bases). The CDR3 covers 14 residues. In germline, CDR1 is LNHDA, CDR2 SQIVND (reference sequence). The V end lost 5 bases, the J end lost 5 bases, and 15 bases lay between the germline ends. The CDR3 loop reads CASSSQGSGTEAFF. The DNA of the CDR3 is TGTGCCAGTAGTTCACAGGGCTCGGGGACTGAAGCTTTCTTT.

The V and J genes are TRBV2 and TRBJ1-2; 9 bases line up with TRBD1. Germline V CDR1 and CDR2: SNHLY, FYNNEI. The CDR3 is 14 amino acids. V shed 6 bases, J shed 4 bases, and the junction held 6 bases outside the gene matches. The chain's CDR3 is CASRGQGRGYGYTF. In DNA form, the CDR3 reads TGTGCCAGCAGGGGACAGGGCCGGGGCTATGGCTACACCTTC.

The rearrangement joins TRBV12-3 or TRBV12-4 to TRBJ1-2; 7 positions match TRBD1. V was clipped by 6 bases and J by 8 bases; unmatched bases: 6. This CDR3 is 12 amino acids long. CDR3 protein: CASSYSGGGYTF. CDR3 sequence (DNA): TGTGCCAGCAGCTATTCAGGGGGAGGCTACACCTTC.

The genes are TRBV9 and TRBJ1-2; D is unresolved. V was clipped by 3 bases and J by 8 bases, with 5 bases between them. The CDR3 spans 10 residues. Germline-derived CDR1 and CDR2 are SGDLS and YYNGEE. CDR3 sequence reads: CASSGVGYTF. CDR3 DNA sequence: TGTGCCAGCAGCGGAGTCGGCTACACCTTC.

The chain combines TRBV12-3 or TRBV12-4 with TRBJ2-3, with a tentative D call TRBD2 (6 bases). V was cut by 3 bases and J by 3 bases, with 7 bases left in between. There are 13 residues in the CDR3. The CDR3 DNA follows: TGTGCCAGCAGTTTCCGGGAGACAGATACGCAGTATTTT. Its translation: CASSFRETDTQYF.

The J gene is TRBJ1-3, the V gene TRBV30, with D unresolved. The CDR3 has 13 amino acids. In germline, CDR1 is GTSNPN, CDR2 SVGIG (reference sequence). Deletions cut 3 bases from V and 2 bases from J, with 8 bases between. As DNA, the CDR3 is TGTGCCTGGAGAGGGAGGGCTGGAAACACCATATATTTT. It is translated as CAWRGRAGNTIYF.